This T cell receptor beta chain was captured in a study of blood T cell repertoires in COVID-19. This table comes from immunoSEQ multiplex PCR, and its TCRdb copy is limited to in-frame clones, with some not included. In the table there are about 200,000 clones, 89% of which are singletons. Participant age was roughly 18 to 89 years, and participants resided in approximately 24 US areas. Participant-given clinical history determined each cohort assignment. All recovered Cohort 3 donors got two negative PCRs, got clearance, or saw symptom resolution. With 6 bases clipped from V and 10 bases from J, the junction kept 16 bases outside the gene matches. CDR1 MNHEY and CDR2 SVGAGI come from the germline V gene. This CDR3 has 15 amino acids. This clone was seen a single time.

The chain couples TRBV6-5 to TRBJ1-1, with 8 bases fitting TRBD1. The clonotype comes from a woman aged 18-30 years who had recovered from COVID-19. The material sequenced was PBMCs or T cells enriched from blood (not recorded which). Written as DNA, the CDR3 is TGTGCCAGCAGCCCAGACAGGGGAAATCCTCGGGGAGCTTTCTTT. It encodes CASSPDRGNPRGAFF.